One and the same sample provided the 27 T cell receptor beta chains below, sequenced in a study of blood T cells in healthy people across ages. A J-beta primer mix and a sample-barcoded 5' primer were used in a second PCR of roughly 6 to 11 cycles. Using its own MiXCR run on the 5' RACE reads, TCRdb lists one record per CDR3 protein. The sample carries approximately 1,700,000 distinct CDR3 sequences, approximately 40% recorded once. Specimen: blood. These receptors were obtained from a human donor in good health.

V usage is TRBV7-2 and J usage is TRBJ1-5; 7 bases match TRBD1. J lost 4 bases, V lost 4 bases, and 7 bases had no gene match. Germline V lookup: CDR1 SGHTA, CDR2 FQGNSA. The CDR3 spans 15 residues. The CDR3 bases are TGTGCCAGCAGCTCCCTACAGGGGAATAATCAGCCCCAGCATTTT. Translation gives CASSSLQGNNQPQHF.

This clonotype was found a few times. V and J are TRBV7-2 and TRBJ2-3; either TRBD1 or TRBD2 may supply D (6 bases each). V was trimmed by 5 bases and J by 0 bases, leaving 15 bases between them. Germline CDR1 is SGHTA and CDR2 is FQGNSA. CDR3 length: 16 amino acids. The CDR3 region has the DNA TGTGCCAGCAGCCAAGCCCCGGGGGCTAGCACAGATACGCAGTATTTT. This codes for CASSQAPGASTDTQYF. Using reference TRBV7-2 and TRBJ2-3 for the parts outside the CDR3, the full variable domain is GAGVSQSPSNKVTEKGKDVELRCDPISGHTALYWYRQSLGQGLEFLIYFQGNSAPDKSGLPSDRFSAERTGGSVSTLTIQRTQQEDSAVYLCASSQAPGASTDTQYFGPGTRLTVL.

For this clonotype: One junction end does not reproduce the germline sequence, and a read error may be involved. The genes are TRBV12-3 or TRBV12-4 and TRBJ2-3, with D perhaps given as TRBD1 or TRBD2 (5 bases each). This CDR3 comprises 15 residues. CDR3 region: CASSSGTPSTDMQYF. The CDR3 DNA reads TGTGCCAGCAGTTCCGGGACCCCAAGCACAGATATGCAGTATTTT.

This clonotype occurred a few times. The chain combines TRBV7-2 with TRBJ2-6; D not resolved. The germline CDR1 and CDR2 sequences are SGHTA and FQGNSA. Trimming cost V 6 bases and J 1 base, with 16 bases left between them. This CDR3 region has 17 residues. CDR3 coding DNA: TGTGCCAGCAGGGTGGGCAGGTGGGATTCTGGGGCCAACGTCCTGACTTTC. Translating it yields CASRVGRWDSGANVLTF.

This clonotype was counted only a few times. The rearrangement links TRBV4-3 to TRBJ2-1; possible D gene TRBD2, 6 bases. Germline values: CDR1 LGHNA, CDR2 YSLEER. V was pared by 4 bases and J by 4 bases, with 11 bases between. The CDR3 is 14 residues long. The CDR3 loop is CASSPNREYNEQFF. In DNA form, the CDR3 reads TGCGCCAGCAGCCCGAATCGGGAGTACAATGAGCAGTTCTTC.

This clonotype was recorded a few times. V is TRBV5-1 and J is TRBJ2-3; D is ambiguous. The CDR3 loop spans 12 amino acids. V dropped 4 bases and J dropped 14 bases, with 17 bases sitting between them. Germline V gives CDR1 SGHRS, CDR2 YFSETQ. CDR3 nucleotides: TGCGCCAGCAGCCTTGAGAGGTCCGCGTCGTATTTT. This gives the protein CASSLERSASYF.

This clonotype turned up a few times. The chain joins TRBV2 to TRBJ2-4; 13 bases agree with TRBD2. The J call may be incorrect, as the DNA end agrees better with TRBJ2-7. From germline, CDR1 is SNHLY and CDR2 FYNNEI. This CDR3 region has 15 residues. CDR3: CASSEQGLAGYEQYF. CDR3 sequence (DNA): TGTGCCAGCAGTGAACAGGGACTAGCGGGATACGAGCAGTACTTC.

The chain recombines TRBV10-3 with TRBJ2-7; D could derive from TRBD1 or TRBD2 (6 bases each). Gene TRBJ2-5 matches the end of the DNA better, so the J call may be wrong. Germline V gives CDR1 ENHRY, CDR2 SYGVKD. The CDR3 spans 13 residues. In DNA, the CDR3 is TGTGCCATCGGAGGGGGGCAGGGCGAGACCCAGTACTTC. This encodes CAIGGGQGETQYF.

This clonotype was recorded a few times. The rearrangement links TRBV6-4 to TRBJ1-2, with D possibly matching TRBD1 (5 bases). V lost 11 bases, J lost 0 bases, and 22 bases lay in between. CDR3 size: 16 residues. CDR1 is MRHNA, CDR2 SNTAGT, per germline. This CDR3 reads CAYTNPDTESNYGYTF. In nucleotides, the CDR3 is TGTGCCTATACGAATCCGGACACCGAGTCTAACTATGGCTACACCTTC.

This clonotype was observed a few times. The chain links TRBV20-1 to TRBJ2-3; 10 nucleotides match TRBD2. J was trimmed by 6 bases and V by 0 bases; bases with no gene match: 3. The CDR3 is 14 amino acids. CDR1 is DFQATT, CDR2 SNEGSKA, per germline (reference sequence). The DNA of the CDR3 is TGCAGTGCTAGAGATTTAGCGGGGGGCGATACGCAGTATTTT. It codes for CSARDLAGGDTQYF.

The chain joins TRBV7-2 to TRBJ2-7; 7 bases are a match to TRBD1. With 2 bases clipped from V and 9 bases from J, the junction kept 7 bases outside the gene matches. Germline V gene lookup returns CDR1 SGHTA and CDR2 FQGNSA. The CDR3 spans 13 residues. CDR3 residues: CASSLKTGSAQYF. The DNA of the CDR3 is TGTGCCAGCAGCTTAAAGACAGGGTCTGCGCAGTACTTC. The full variable domain, with the rest looked up from reference TRBV7-2 and TRBJ2-7, is GAGVSQSPSNKVTEKGKDVELRCDPISGHTALYWYRQSLGQGLEFLIYFQGNSAPDKSGLPSDRFSAERTGGSVSTLTIQRTQQEDSAVYLCASSLKTGSAQYFGPGTRLTVT.

This clonotype occurred a few times. This rearrangement joins TRBV20-1 to TRBJ1-2; no clear D gene. The CDR3 spans 14 residues. Trimming took off 0 bases at V and 4 bases at J, with 12 bases between the two ends. Germline V gene lookup returns CDR1 DFQATT and CDR2 SNEGSKA (reference sequence). CDR3: CSARDAQMSYGYTF. In DNA form, the CDR3 reads TGCAGTGCTAGAGACGCCCAGATGTCCTATGGCTACACCTTC.

Only a few counts were recorded for this clonotype. The genes are TRBV3-1 and TRBJ1-1, with no clear D. Trimming left V 1 base short and J 1 base short, with 13 bases between. Germline V lookup: CDR1 LGHDT, CDR2 YNNKEL (reference sequence). This CDR3 contains 16 residues. CDR3 sequence (DNA): TGTGCCAGCAGCCAAGGCGCGACAAGAGAGAACACTGAAGCTTTCTTT. It specifies CASSQGATRENTEAFF.

This clonotype was recorded a few times. For the CDR3, the DNA is TGCGCCAGCAGCCAAGACCTCCCGACAGGGGGCGATTCACCCCTCCACTTT. Residues: CASSQDLPTGGDSPLHF. V gene TRBV4-3 combines with J gene TRBJ1-6; 10 positions agree with TRBD1. CDR1 and CDR2 (germline): LGHNA, YSLEER. V dropped 0 bases and J dropped 8; count of bases not matched to a gene: 7. This CDR3 spans 17 amino acids.

Note on this clonotype: Relative to the germline gene, one junction end is altered; a read error may explain this. CDR3 sequence: CGARGAATDTQYF. CDR3 sequence (DNA): TGCGGTGCTAGGGGAGCAGCAACAGATACGCAGTATTTT. V is TRBV20-1 and J is TRBJ2-3, with D tentatively TRBD1 or TRBD2 (5 bases each). The CDR3 extends over 13 amino acids. Germline V gene lookup returns CDR1 DFQATT and CDR2 SNEGSKA (reference sequence).

This clonotype has a count of ten or more. The genes are TRBV10-3 and TRBJ2-3, with a weak D call TRBD2 (5 bases). V was shortened by 0 bases and J by 2 bases, with 12 bases between the two germline ends. The CDR3 is 16 residues long. Germline loops: CDR1 ENHRY, CDR2 SYGVKD. The chain's CDR3 is CAISESGRGDTDTQYF. CDR3 coding DNA: TGTGCCATCAGTGAGTCGGGTCGGGGAGACACAGATACGCAGTATTTT.

This clonotype was counted between two and nine times. The gene calls are TRBV7-2 and TRBJ2-5, with no clear D. Trimming took 1 base from V and 7 from J, leaving 16 bases between them. The CDR3 covers 15 residues. Germline assignment: CDR1 SGHTA and CDR2 FQGNSA. The CDR3 DNA follows: TGTGCCAGCAGCTTAGTAACCGCCAGGTCGGGGACCCAGTACTTC. This encodes CASSLVTARSGTQYF.

This clonotype was counted a few times. CDR3 protein: CSVDSGDETQYF. Written as DNA, the CDR3 is TGCAGCGTTGACTCAGGGGATGAGACCCAGTACTTC. The chain combines TRBV29-1 with TRBJ2-5; the D gene is possibly TRBD1 (6 bases). V gave up 3 bases and J gave up 5 bases, with 10 bases separating them. CDR1 and CDR2 from the germline V gene are SQVTM and ANQGSEA. The CDR3 is 12 amino acids.

The V gene is TRBV20-1, the J gene TRBJ1-2; possible D gene TRBD1, 5 bases. CDR3 length: 12 amino acids. The germline V gene has CDR1 DFQATT and CDR2 SNEGSKA (reference sequence). V lost 3 bases, J lost 6 bases, and 11 bases lay in between. In nucleotides, the CDR3 is TGCAGTGCTAGTTGGCAGGGACATGGCTACACCTTC. Residues: CSASWQGHGYTF.

The rearrangement joins TRBV11-2 to TRBJ2-3, with D tentatively TRBD1 or TRBD2 (6 bases each). Germline V gene sequence: CDR1 SGHAT, CDR2 FQNNGV. V dropped 6 bases and J dropped 7 bases, with 26 bases sitting between them. CDR3 length: 17 residues. CDR3 in amino acids: CASSRTALAPLVHTQYF. The CDR3 coding sequence is TGTGCCAGCAGTCGGACAGCGCTAGCGCCCCTTGTTCATACGCAGTATTTT.

This clonotype has a handful of counts. The rearrangement joins TRBV24-1 to TRBJ2-7, with a tentative D call TRBD1 (6 bases). The CDR3 consists of 13 residues. Germline-derived CDR1 and CDR2 are KGHDR and SFDVKD. With 2 bases removed from V and 8 bases from J, the gap between germline ends came to 12 bases. The CDR3 DNA reads as TGTGCCACCAGTGATTGGAACAGGGATAAGCAGTACTTC. Protein sequence: CATSDWNRDKQYF.

This clonotype appeared a few times. The rearrangement joins TRBV6-5 to TRBJ2-1; 7 nucleotides match TRBD1. Germline-derived CDR1 and CDR2 are MNHEY and SVGAGI. The CDR3 totals 17 residues. With V trimmed by 2 bases and J by 5 bases, 12 bases remained unmatched. The CDR3 loop is CASSYTSGQVRNNEQFF. CDR3 nucleotides: TGTGCCAGCAGTTACACATCCGGACAGGTCCGCAACAATGAGCAGTTCTTC.

Turning to this clonotype: The junction departs from germline at one end; a sequencing error may be responsible. CDR3 nucleotide sequence: TGTGCCAGCAGCTTAGAGGTCTTAGGCTCCTACAATGAGCGGTTCTTC. Translated: CASSLEVLGSYNERFF. The rearrangement joins TRBV7-2 to TRBJ2-1; D gene uncertain. Looked up from germline, CDR1 is SGHTA and CDR2 is FQGNSA. The CDR3 contains 16 residues.

In this sample, this clonotype turned up a few times. V usage is TRBV5-5 and J usage is TRBJ2-7; D is undetermined. This CDR3 spans 14 amino acids. Trimming removed 0 bases from V and 2 bases from J, with 9 bases in between. Germline V gives CDR1 SGHKS, CDR2 YYEKEE (reference sequence). The CDR3 protein is CASSLDAVTYEQYF. The CDR3 DNA sequence: TGTGCCAGCAGCTTGGATGCGGTAACCTACGAGCAGTACTTC.

This clonotype has more than one count but fewer than ten. The rearrangement joins TRBV5-8 to TRBJ2-5; 7 nucleotides agree with TRBD1. This CDR3 has 13 residues. V lost 5 bases to trimming and J lost 9 bases; unmatched junction nucleotides: 10. CDR1 SGHTS and CDR2 YDEGEE come from the germline V gene. The CDR3 DNA reads as TGTGCCAGCAGAATACAGGGGATTGGGGCCCAGTACTTC. This sequence encodes CASRIQGIGAQYF.

This clonotype was seen a handful of times. The chain employs TRBV5-5 and TRBJ1-4; weak D call: TRBD1 (5 bases). V was cut by 5 bases and J by 0 bases, with 11 bases left in between. The CDR3 is 15 amino acids. The germline CDR1 and CDR2 sequences are SGHKS and YYEKEE (reference sequence). CDR3 bases: TGTGCCAGCAGGCGGGACCGAACAACTAATGAAAAACTGTTTTTT. Its translation is CASRRDRTTNEKLFF.

This clonotype has a handful of counts. This chain joins TRBV6-5 and TRBJ2-7; 9 nucleotides match TRBD1. Trimming at V came to 6 bases and at J to 3 bases, leaving 6 bases not matched to a gene. The CDR3 sequence is 14 residues long. The germline V gene has CDR1 MNHEY and CDR2 SVGAGI. CDR3: CASRRTGELYEQYF. In nucleotides, the CDR3 is TGTGCCAGCAGACGGACAGGGGAGCTCTACGAGCAGTACTTC.